This T cell receptor beta chain stems from a study of blood T cells in healthy people across ages. Study-level results: Diversity estimated from one million T cells was considered an underestimate. Whereas aged donors had fewer naive CD4+ cells, long-lived donors had more of them and higher diversity.

As to this clonotype: The target antigen is unknown.

CDR3 size: 15 residues. V lost 2 bases to trimming and J lost 2 bases, with 15 bases between them. Per germline, CDR1 DFQATT and CDR2 SNEGSKA (reference sequence). A J-beta primer mix and a sample-barcoded 5' primer were used in a second PCR of about 7 to 12 cycles. Each of the cDNA molecules was tagged by a template-switch adaptor with 12 random nucleotides. MiXCR, run by TCRdb on the 5' RACE reads, gives a single entry per CDR3 protein. The top ten hold roughly 13% of the sample, which has about 900,000 distinct CDR3 sequences, around 48% seen once. Isolated per sample were at least 6.5 million PBMCs.

V and J are TRBV20-1 and TRBJ1-2; no reliable D call. This receptor was taken from a young man in good health. The sequencing sample was made of blood. Here the CDR3 DNA reads TGCAGTGCTAGACCCAACACGAAAACCAACTATGGCTACACCTTC. This translates into CSARPNTKTNYGYTF.